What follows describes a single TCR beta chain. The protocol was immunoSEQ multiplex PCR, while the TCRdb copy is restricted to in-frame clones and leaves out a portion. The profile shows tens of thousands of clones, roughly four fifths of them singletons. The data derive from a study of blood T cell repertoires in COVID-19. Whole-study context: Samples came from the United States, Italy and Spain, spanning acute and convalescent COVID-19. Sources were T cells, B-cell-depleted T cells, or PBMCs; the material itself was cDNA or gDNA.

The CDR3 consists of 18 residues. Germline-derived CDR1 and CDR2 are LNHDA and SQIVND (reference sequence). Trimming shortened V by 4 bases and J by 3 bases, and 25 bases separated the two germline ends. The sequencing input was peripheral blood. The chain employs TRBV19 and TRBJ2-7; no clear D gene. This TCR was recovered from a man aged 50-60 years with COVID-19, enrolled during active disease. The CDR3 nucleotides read TGTGCCAGTAGTACCTACCAGCCCGGGTTTCTTTGGAACTACGAGCAGTACTTC. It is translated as CASSTYQPGFLWNYEQYF.